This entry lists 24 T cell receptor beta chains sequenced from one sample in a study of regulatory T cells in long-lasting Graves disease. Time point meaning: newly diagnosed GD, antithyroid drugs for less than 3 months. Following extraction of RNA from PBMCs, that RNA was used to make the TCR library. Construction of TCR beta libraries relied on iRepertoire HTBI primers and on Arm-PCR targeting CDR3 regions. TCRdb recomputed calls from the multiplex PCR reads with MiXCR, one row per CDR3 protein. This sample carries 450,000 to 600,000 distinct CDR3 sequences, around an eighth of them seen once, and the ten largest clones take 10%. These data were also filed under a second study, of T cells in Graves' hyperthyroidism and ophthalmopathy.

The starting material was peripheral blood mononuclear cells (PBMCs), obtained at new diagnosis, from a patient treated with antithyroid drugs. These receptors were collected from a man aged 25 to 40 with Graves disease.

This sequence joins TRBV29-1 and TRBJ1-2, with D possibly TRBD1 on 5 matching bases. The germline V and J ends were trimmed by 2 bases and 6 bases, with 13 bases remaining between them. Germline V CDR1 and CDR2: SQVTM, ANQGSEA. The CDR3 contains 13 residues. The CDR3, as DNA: TGCAGCGTTGAACGGGGGAATAGCAATGGCTACACCTTC. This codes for CSVERGNSNGYTF.

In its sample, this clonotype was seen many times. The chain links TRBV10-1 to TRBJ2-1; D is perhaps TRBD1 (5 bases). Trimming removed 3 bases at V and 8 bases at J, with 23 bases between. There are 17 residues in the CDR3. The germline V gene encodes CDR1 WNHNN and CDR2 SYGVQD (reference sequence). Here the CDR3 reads CASSEGQGTPRSDEQFF. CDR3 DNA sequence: TGCGCCAGCAGTGAAGGCCAGGGCACCCCCCGGAGCGATGAGCAGTTCTTC.

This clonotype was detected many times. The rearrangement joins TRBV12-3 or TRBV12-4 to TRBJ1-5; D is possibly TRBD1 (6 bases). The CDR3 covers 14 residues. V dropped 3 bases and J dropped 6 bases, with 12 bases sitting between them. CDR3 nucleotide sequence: TGTGCCAGCAGTTTTATCAGGGGAAGTCAGCCCCAGCATTTT. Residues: CASSFIRGSQPQHF.

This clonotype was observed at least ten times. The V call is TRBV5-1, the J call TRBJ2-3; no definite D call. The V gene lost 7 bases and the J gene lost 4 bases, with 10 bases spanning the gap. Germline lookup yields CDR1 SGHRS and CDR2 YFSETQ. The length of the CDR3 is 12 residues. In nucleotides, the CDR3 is TGCGCCAGCGGCGATGCAGCAGATACGCAGTATTTT. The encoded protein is CASGDAADTQYF.

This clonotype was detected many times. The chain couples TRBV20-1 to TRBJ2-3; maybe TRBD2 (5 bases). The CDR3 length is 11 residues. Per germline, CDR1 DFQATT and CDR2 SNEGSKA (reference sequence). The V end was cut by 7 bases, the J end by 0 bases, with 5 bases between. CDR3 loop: CSGESTDTQYF. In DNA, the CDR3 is TGCAGTGGGGAGAGCACAGATACGCAGTATTTT.

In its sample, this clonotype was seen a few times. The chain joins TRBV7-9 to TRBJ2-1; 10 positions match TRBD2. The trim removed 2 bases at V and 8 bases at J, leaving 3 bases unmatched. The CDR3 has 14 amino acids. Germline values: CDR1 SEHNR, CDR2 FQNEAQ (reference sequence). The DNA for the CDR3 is TGTGCCAGCAGCTTATCTAGCGGGAGCGATGAGCAGTTCTTC. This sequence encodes CASSLSSGSDEQFF.

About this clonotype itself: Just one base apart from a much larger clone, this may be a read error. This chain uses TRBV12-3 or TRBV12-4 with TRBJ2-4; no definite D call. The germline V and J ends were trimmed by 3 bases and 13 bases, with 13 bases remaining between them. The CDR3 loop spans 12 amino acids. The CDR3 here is CASSFRNNEQYF. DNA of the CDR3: TGTGCCAGCAGTTTTAGGAACAATGAGCAGTACTTC.

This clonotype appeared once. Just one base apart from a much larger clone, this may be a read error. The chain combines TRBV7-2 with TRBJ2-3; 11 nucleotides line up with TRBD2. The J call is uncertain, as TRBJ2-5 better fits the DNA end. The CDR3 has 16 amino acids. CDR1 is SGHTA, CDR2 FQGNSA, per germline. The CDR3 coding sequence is TGTGCCAGCAGCTTAGCCACTAGCGGGAGAGGTCAAACCCAGTACTTC. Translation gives CASSLATSGRGQTQYF.

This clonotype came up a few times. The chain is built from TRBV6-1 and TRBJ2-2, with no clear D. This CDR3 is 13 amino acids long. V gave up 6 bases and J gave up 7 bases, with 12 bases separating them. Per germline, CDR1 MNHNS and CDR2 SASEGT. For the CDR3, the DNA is TGTGCCAGCAGCCCCCTACCCAACGGGGAGCTGTTTTTT. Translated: CASSPLPNGELFF.

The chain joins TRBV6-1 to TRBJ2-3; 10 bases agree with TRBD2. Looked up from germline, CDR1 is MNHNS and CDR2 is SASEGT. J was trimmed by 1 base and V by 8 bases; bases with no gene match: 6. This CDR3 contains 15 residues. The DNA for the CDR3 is TGTGCCAGCGCTAGCGGGAGATACCGCACAGATACGCAGTATTTT. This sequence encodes CASASGRYRTDTQYF.

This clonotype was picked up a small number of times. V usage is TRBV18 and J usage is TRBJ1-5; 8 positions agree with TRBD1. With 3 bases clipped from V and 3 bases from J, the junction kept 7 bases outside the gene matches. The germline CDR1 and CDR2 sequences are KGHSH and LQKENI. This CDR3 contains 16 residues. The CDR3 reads CASSPSTGVLNQPQHF. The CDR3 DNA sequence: TGTGCCAGCTCACCGTCGACAGGGGTCCTCAATCAGCCCCAGCATTTT.

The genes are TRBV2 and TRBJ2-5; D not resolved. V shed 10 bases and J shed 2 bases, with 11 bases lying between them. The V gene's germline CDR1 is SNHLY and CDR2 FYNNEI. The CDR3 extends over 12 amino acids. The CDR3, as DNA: TGTGCCAACCAGGCAGGTCAAGAGACCCAGTACTTC. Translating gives CANQAGQETQYF. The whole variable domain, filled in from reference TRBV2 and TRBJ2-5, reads EPEVTQTPSHQVTQMGQEVILRCVPISNHLYFYWYRQILGQKVEFLVSFYNNEISEKSEIFDDQFSVERPDGSNFTLKIRSTKLEDSAMYFCANQAGQETQYFGPGTRLLVL.

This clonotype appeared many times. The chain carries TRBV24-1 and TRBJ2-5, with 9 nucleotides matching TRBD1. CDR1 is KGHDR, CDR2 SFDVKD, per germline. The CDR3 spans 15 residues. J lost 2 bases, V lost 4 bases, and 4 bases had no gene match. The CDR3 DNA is TGTGCCACCAGTGACAGAGGACAGGGGCAAGAGACCCAGTACTTC. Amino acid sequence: CATSDRGQGQETQYF.

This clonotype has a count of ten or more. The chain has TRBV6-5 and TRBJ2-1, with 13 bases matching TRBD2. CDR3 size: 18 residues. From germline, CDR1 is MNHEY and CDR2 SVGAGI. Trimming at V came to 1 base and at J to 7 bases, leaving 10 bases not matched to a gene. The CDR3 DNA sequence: TGTGCCAGCAGTTACTTATACGGACTAGCGGGAGTAGGTAATGAGCAGTTCTTC. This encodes CASSYLYGLAGVGNEQFF.

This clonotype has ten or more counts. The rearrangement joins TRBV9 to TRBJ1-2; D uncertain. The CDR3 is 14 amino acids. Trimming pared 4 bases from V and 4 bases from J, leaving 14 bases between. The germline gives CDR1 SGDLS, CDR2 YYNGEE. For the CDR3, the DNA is TGTGCCAGCAGCCCATCAGGACTATCCTATGGCTACACCTTC. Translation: CASSPSGLSYGYTF.

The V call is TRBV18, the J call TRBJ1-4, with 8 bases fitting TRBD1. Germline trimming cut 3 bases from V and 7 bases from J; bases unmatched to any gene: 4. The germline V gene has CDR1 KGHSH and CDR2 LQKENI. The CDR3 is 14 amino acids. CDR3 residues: CASSPQGAPEKLFF. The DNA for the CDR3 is TGTGCCAGCTCACCTCAGGGGGCGCCTGAAAAACTGTTTTTT.

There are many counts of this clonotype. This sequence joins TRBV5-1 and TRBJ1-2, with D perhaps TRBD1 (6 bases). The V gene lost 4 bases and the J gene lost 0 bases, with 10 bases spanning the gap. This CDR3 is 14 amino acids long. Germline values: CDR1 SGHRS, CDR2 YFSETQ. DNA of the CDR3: TGCGCCAGCAGCACGCGACAGGCTAACTATGGCTACACCTTC. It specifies CASSTRQANYGYTF. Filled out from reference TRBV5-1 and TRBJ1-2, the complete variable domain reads KAGVTQTPRYLIKTRGQQVTLSCSPISGHRSVSWYQQTPGQGLQFLFEYFSETQRNKGNFPGRFSGRQFSNSRSEMNVSTLELGDSALYLCASSTRQANYGYTFGSGTRLTVV.

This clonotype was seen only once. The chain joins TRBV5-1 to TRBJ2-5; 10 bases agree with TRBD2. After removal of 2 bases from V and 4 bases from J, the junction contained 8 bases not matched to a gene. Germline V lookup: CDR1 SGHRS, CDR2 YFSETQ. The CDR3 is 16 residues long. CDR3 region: CASSFRLAGLRETQYF. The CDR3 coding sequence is TGCGCCAGCAGCTTCCGACTAGCGGGTTTACGAGAGACCCAGTACTTC.

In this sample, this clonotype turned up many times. The CDR3 protein is CASKDPRGRDYNEQFF. As DNA, the CDR3 is TGTGCCAGCAAGGACCCCCGCGGGCGAGATTACAATGAGCAGTTCTTC. V is TRBV2 and J is TRBJ2-1, with D perhaps TRBD2 (5 bases). The germline CDR1 and CDR2 sequences are SNHLY and FYNNEI. V was trimmed by 7 bases and J by 4 bases, leaving 20 bases between them. CDR3 length equals 16 residues.

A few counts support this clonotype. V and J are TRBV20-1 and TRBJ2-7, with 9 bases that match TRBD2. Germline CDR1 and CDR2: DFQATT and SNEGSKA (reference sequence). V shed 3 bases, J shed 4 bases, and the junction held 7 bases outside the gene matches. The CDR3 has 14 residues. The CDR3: CSARYSGSTYEQYF. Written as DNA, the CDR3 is TGCAGTGCTAGGTATAGCGGGAGCACATACGAGCAGTACTTC.

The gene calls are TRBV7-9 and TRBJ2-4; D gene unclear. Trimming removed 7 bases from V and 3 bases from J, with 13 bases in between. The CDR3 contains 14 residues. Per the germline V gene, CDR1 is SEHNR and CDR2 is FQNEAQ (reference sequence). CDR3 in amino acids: CASTAVVSKNIQYF. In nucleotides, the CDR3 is TGTGCCAGCACCGCCGTGGTGAGCAAAAACATTCAGTACTTC.

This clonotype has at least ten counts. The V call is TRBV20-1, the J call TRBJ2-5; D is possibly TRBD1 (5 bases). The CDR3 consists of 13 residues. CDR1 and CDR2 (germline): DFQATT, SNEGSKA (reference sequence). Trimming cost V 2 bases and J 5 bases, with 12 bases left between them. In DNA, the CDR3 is TGCAGTGCTAGATTCAGGGCCAGGGAGACCCAGTACTTC. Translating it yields CSARFRARETQYF.

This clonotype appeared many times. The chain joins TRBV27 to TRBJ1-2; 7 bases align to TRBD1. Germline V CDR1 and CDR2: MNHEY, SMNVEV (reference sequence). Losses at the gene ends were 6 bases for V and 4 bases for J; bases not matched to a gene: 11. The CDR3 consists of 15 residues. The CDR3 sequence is CASRPQPGTVYGYTF. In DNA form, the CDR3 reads TGTGCCAGCAGACCACAACCCGGGACAGTCTATGGCTACACCTTC.

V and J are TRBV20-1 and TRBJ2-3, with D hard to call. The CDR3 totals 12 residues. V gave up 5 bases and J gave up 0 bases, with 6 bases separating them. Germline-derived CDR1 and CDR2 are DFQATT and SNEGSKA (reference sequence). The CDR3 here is CSAGRSTDTQYF. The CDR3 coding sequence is TGCAGTGCTGGACGCAGCACAGATACGCAGTATTTT.